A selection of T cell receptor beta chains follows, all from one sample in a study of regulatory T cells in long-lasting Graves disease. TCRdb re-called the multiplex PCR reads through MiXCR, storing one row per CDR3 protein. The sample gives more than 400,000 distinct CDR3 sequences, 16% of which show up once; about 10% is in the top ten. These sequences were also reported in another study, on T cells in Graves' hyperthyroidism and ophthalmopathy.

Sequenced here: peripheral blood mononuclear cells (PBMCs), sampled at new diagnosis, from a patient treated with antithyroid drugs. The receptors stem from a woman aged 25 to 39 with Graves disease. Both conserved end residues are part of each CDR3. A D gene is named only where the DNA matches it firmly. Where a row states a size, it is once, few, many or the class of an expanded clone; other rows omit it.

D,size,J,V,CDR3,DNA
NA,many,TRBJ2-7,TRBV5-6,CASSLRTDGKYF,TGTGCCAGCAGCTTACGGACGGACGGGAAGTACTTC
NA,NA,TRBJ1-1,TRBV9,CASSVDDRGNTEAFF,TGTGCCAGCAGCGTAGATGACAGAGGGAACACTGAAGCTTTCTTT
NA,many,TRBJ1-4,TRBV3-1,CASSLQGGGLMRKLFF,TGTGCCAGCAGCCTGCAGGGCGGGGGGCTAATGCGAAAACTGTTTTTT
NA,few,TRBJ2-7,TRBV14,CASSHLGRTYEQYF,TGTGCCAGCAGCCACTTGGGCCGAACCTACGAGCAGTACTTC
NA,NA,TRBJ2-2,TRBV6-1,CASSIWWGSNTGELFF,TGTGCCAGCAGTATCTGGTGGGGTTCGAACACCGGGGAGCTGTTTTTT
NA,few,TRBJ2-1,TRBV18,CASSPLLNEQLF,TGTGCCAGCTCACCGTTACTGAATGAGCAGCTCTTC
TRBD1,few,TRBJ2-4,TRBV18,CASSPINRGFENIQYF,TGTGCCAGCTCACCAATAAACAGGGGATTCGAAAACATTCAGTACTTC
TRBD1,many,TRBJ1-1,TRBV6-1,CASSLLGQGLNTEAFF,TGTGCCAGCAGCTTGTTAGGACAGGGGCTGAACACTGAAGCTTTCTTT
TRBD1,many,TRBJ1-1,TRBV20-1,CSASRRGQGRENTEAFF,TGCAGTGCTAGCAGGAGGGGACAGGGAAGGGAGAACACTGAAGCTTTCTTT
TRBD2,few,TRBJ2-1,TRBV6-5,CASSYVSGGSYNEQFF,TGTGCCAGCAGTTACGTTAGCGGGGGCTCCTACAATGAGCAGTTCTTC
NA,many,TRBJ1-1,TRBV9,CASSVLGKATEAFF,TGTGCCAGCAGCGTCCTCGGGAAGGCCACTGAAGCTTTCTTT
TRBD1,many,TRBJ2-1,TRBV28,CASRGQHYNEQFF,TGTGCCAGCAGGGGACAGCACTACAATGAGCAGTTCTTC
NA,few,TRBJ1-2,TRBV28,CASRRQADYGYTF,TGTGCCAGCAGACGACAGGCGGACTATGGCTACACCTTC
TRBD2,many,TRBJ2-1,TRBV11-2,CASSPGTSGRINEQFF,TGTGCCAGCAGCCCCGGGACTAGCGGGAGGATCAATGAGCAGTTCTTC
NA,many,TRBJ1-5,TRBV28,CASSSKDGRIRGPQHF,TGTGCCAGCAGCTCAAAGGACGGAAGGATTCGGGGACCCCAGCATTTT
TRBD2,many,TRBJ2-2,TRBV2,CASNELAGAWNTGELFF,TGTGCCAGCAACGAACTAGCGGGAGCTTGGAACACCGGGGAGCTGTTTTTT
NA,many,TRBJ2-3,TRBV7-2,CASSLIPASTDTQYF,TGTGCCAGCAGCTTAATTCCTGCTAGCACAGATACGCAGTATTTT
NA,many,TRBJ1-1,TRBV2,CASSERERVAFF,TGTGCCAGCAGTGAACGGGAGAGGGTGGCTTTCTTT
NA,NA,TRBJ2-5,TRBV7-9,CASSLETGRETQYF,TGTGCCAGCAGCTTAGAGACGGGGCGGGAGACCCAGTACTTC
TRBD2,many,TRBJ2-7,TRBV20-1,CSARDFLAGVAGEQYF,TGCAGTGCTAGAGATTTCCTAGCGGGAGTCGCAGGCGAGCAGTACTTC
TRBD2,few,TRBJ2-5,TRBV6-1,CASRYTSGSAPETQYF,TGTGCCAGCAGGTACACTAGCGGGAGTGCACCGGAGACCCAGTACTTC
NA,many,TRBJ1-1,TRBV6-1,CASSPHREDTEAFF,TGTGCCAGCAGTCCCCACAGGGAGGACACTGAAGCTTTCTTT
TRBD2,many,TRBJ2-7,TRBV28,CASSFRAGADEQYF,TGTGCCAGCAGTTTCCGTGCGGGAGCGGACGAGCAGTACTTC
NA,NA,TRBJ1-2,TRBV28,CASSLPPGRVGGGGYTF,TGTGCCAGCAGTTTACCCCCCGGCAGGGTGGGGGGTGGTGGCTACACCTTC
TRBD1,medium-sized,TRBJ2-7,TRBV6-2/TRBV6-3,CASRVRQGSLYEQYF,TGTGCCAGCAGGGTCAGACAGGGATCCCTTTACGAGCAGTACTTC
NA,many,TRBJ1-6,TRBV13,CASSLATGLSSPLHF,TGTGCCAGCAGCTTAGCCACAGGACTGAGCTCACCCCTCCACTTT
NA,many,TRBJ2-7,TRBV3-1,CASSPRANSYEQYF,TGTGCCAGCAGCCCGCGGGCGAACTCCTACGAGCAGTACTTC
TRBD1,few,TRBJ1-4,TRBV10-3,CAISEETGATNEKLFF,TGTGCCATCAGTGAGGAAACAGGGGCAACTAATGAAAAACTGTTTTTT
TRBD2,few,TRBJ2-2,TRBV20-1,CSAEGSGRAFGGELFF,TGCAGTGCGGAGGGAAGCGGGAGGGCCTTTGGCGGGGAGCTGTTTTTT
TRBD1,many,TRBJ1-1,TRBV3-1,CASSRQGGEGEAFF,TGTGCCAGCAGCAGACAGGGGGGCGAAGGTGAAGCTTTCTTT
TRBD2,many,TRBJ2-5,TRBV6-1,CASTIMAGGPVNQETQYF,TGTGCCAGCACCATAATGGCGGGAGGGCCGGTGAACCAAGAGACCCAGTACTTC
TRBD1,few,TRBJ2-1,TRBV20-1,CSAKGTGTGDNNEQFF,TGCAGTGCTAAGGGAACCGGGACAGGGGATAACAATGAGCAGTTCTTC
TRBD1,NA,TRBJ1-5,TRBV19,CATQPDRGSYNNQPQHF,TGTGCCACCCAACCAGACAGGGGAAGCTATAACAATCAGCCCCAGCATTTT
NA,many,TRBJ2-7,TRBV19,CASSPTGLYEQYF,TGTGCCAGTAGTCCCACAGGGCTCTACGAGCAGTACTTC
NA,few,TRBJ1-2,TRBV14,CASSQGELTRTDGYTF,TGTGCCAGCAGCCAAGGCGAGCTAACCCGGACAGATGGCTACACCTTC
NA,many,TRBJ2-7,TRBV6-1,CASSPTDSSYEQYF,TGTGCCAGCAGTCCGACCGACAGCTCCTACGAGCAGTACTTC
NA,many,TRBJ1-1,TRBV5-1,CASSLSLGNTEAFF,TGCGCCAGCAGCTTGAGCCTTGGGAACACTGAAGCTTTCTTT
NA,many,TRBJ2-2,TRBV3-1,CASSQDWTGELFF,TGTGCCAGCAGCCAAGACTGGACCGGGGAGCTGTTTTTT
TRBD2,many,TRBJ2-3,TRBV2,CASMRAGGSDTQYF,TGTGCCAGCATGCGAGCGGGAGGGTCCGATACGCAGTATTTT
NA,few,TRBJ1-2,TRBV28,CADYGYTF,TGTGCAGACTATGGCTACACCTTC
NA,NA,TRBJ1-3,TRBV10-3,CATLGPRTSSGNTIYF,TGTGCCACCCTGGGACCGCGGACCTCCTCTGGAAACACCATATATTTT
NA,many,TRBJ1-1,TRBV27,CASSLSMAVEAFF,TGTGCCAGCAGTTTATCCATGGCAGTTGAAGCTTTCTTT
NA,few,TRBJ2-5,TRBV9,CASSVGGAQHGETQYF,TGTGCCAGCAGCGTAGGAGGAGCCCAACATGGGGAGACCCAGTACTTC
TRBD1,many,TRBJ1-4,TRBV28,CASSRGGLEEKLFF,TGTGCCAGCAGTCGAGGGGGCTTGGAAGAAAAACTGTTTTTT
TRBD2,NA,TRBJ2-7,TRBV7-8,CASSPRLAGEYEQYF,TGTGCCAGCAGCCCTAGACTAGCGGGAGAATACGAGCAGTACTTC
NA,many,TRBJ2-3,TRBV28,CASSPPFSGVHTDTQYF,TGTGCCAGCAGTCCTCCATTTTCCGGGGTACACACAGATACGCAGTATTTT
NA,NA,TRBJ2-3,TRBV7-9,CASSRWLTLENTDTQYF,TGTGCCAGCAGCCGCTGGCTAACTCTGGAAAACACAGATACGCAGTATTTT
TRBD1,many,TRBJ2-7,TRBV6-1,CATALDRESYEQYF,TGTGCCACCGCCTTGGACAGGGAATCCTACGAGCAGTACTTC
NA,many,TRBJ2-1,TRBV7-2,CASSLEGWEAYNEQFF,TGTGCCAGCAGCTTAGAGGGTTGGGAGGCCTACAATGAGCAGTTCTTC
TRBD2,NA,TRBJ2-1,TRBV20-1,CSARVGGTIPGEQFF,TGCAGTGCTAGAGTGGGTGGGACTATCCCCGGAGAGCAGTTCTTC
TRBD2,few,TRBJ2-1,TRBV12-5,CASGSSSGTASNEQFF,TGTGCTAGTGGTTCCTCAAGCGGGACCGCTTCTAATGAGCAGTTCTTC